The TCR beta chain under discussion was sequenced for a study of patients and donors after allogeneic stem cell transplantation. TCRdb re-called the RT-PCR reads with MiXCR, one entry per CDR3 protein. The sample includes about a million distinct CDR3 sequences, about a sixth of them seen just once. This clonotype was seen many times. Trimming stripped 0 bases from V and 6 bases from J, with 15 bases between. Per the germline V gene, CDR1 is SGDLS and CDR2 is YYNGEE. The CDR3 consists of 16 residues. V gene TRBV9 combines with J gene TRBJ2-2; D uncertain. The sequence derives from a human donor who was either an allogeneic HSCT recipient or a stem cell or donor lymphocyte infusion donor (not recorded which). It is not recorded whose cells these are; they may come from a transplant donor. The sample comprised blood, either unsorted or a sorted T cell fraction (not recorded which). The CDR3 DNA follows: TGTGCCAGCAGCGTAGGGGTCCGTCCGATGTCCGGGGAGCTGTTTTTT. It yields the protein CASSVGVRPMSGELFF.